The rows below give T cell receptor beta chains drawn from one sample of a study of early T cells in non-severe SARS-CoV-2 infection. Using its own MiXCR run on the 5' RACE reads, TCRdb lists one record per CDR3 protein. Here the sample spans roughly 50,000 distinct CDR3 sequences, under 7.5% being singletons. This material consisted of whole blood, taken at baseline. These receptors originate from an adult who was a healthcare worker with PCR-confirmed SARS-CoV-2 infection or an uninfected control (not recorded which). The CDR3 runs from the conserved cysteine through the conserved F or W. D genes are given only for firm matches. The listing skips clone size in some rows; elsewhere it reads once, few, many or a size class.

D gene: TRBD2
V gene: TRBV27
J gene: TRBJ2-2
clone size: few
CDR3 DNA: TGTGCCAGCCGGACTAGCGGGAGGGCCAGCTCCGGGGAGCTGTTTTTT
CDR3 protein: CASRTSGRASSGELFF

D gene: -
V gene: TRBV6-2/TRBV6-3
J gene: TRBJ2-7
clone size: -
CDR3 DNA: TGTGCCAGCCTAACCCGGGAAACTACCTACGAGCAGTACTTC
CDR3 protein: CASLTRETTYEQYF

D gene: -
V gene: TRBV5-4
J gene: TRBJ2-7
clone size: -
CDR3 DNA: TGTGCCAGCAGCTTGGGGGGGACCTCCTACGCAGGATACTTC
CDR3 protein: CASSLGGTSYAGYF

D gene: -
V gene: TRBV2
J gene: TRBJ2-7
clone size: -
CDR3 DNA: TGTGCCAGCAGTGTATGGGCCTCCTACGAGCAGTACTTC
CDR3 protein: CASSVWASYEQYF

D gene: TRBD1
V gene: TRBV10-3
J gene: TRBJ1-1
clone size: many
CDR3 DNA: TGTGCCATCAGTCCTGGACAGGGGACAGGGGACACTGAAGCTTTCTTT
CDR3 protein: CAISPGQGTGDTEAFF

D gene: -
V gene: TRBV5-1
J gene: TRBJ2-1
clone size: -
CDR3 DNA: TGCGCCAGCAGCTTGGAGCCGGGACTCGGAGAGCAGTTCTTC
CDR3 protein: CASSLEPGLGEQFF

D gene: -
V gene: TRBV27
J gene: TRBJ2-7
clone size: many
CDR3 DNA: TGTGCCAGCAGCTTCCGGCCGGGACCCCAATACGAGCAGTACTTC
CDR3 protein: CASSFRPGPQYEQYF

D gene: TRBD2
V gene: TRBV29-1
J gene: TRBJ2-3
clone size: many
CDR3 DNA: TGCAGCGTGGCGACTAGCGGGAGAGCAGATACGCAGTATTTT
CDR3 protein: CSVATSGRADTQYF

D gene: -
V gene: TRBV1
J gene: TRBJ1-2
clone size: -
CDR3 DNA: TGCACCAGCAGCCCCCCGGACGACCTTGTTAACTATGGCTACACCTTC
CDR3 protein: CTSSPPDDLVNYGYTF

D gene: -
V gene: TRBV4-2
J gene: TRBJ1-1
clone size: -
CDR3 DNA: TGTGCCAGCAGCCCAGGTCTAAACGAAGCTTTCTTT
CDR3 protein: CASSPGLNEAFF